The 28 T cell receptor beta chains reported below all come from one sample, sequenced in a study of blood T cells in healthy people across ages. It was with a sample-barcoded 5' primer and a J-beta primer mix that a second PCR of roughly 7 to 11 cycles was run. A single record per CDR3 protein comes from TCRdb applying MiXCR to the 5' RACE reads. The sample yields 600,000 to 800,000 distinct CDR3 sequences, under 65% seen once. Sample: blood. The receptors were sampled from a woman of 80 years or more in good health.

This clonotype was picked up many times. The chain joins TRBV9 to TRBJ2-7, with D perhaps matching TRBD1 or TRBD2 (5 bases each). CDR1 and CDR2 from the germline V gene are SGDLS and YYNGEE. With 4 bases removed from V and 0 bases from J, the gap between germline ends came to 11 bases. This CDR3 spans 14 amino acids. The CDR3 loop reads CASSRDGYSYEQYF. The DNA of the CDR3 is TGTGCCAGCAGCCGGGACGGATACTCCTACGAGCAGTACTTC. The whole variable domain, filled in from reference TRBV9 and TRBJ2-7, reads DSGVTQTPKHLITATGQRVTLRCSPRSGDLSVYWYQQSLDQGLQFLIQYYNGEERAKGNILERFSAQQFPDLHSELNLSSLELGDSALYFCASSRDGYSYEQYFGPGTRLTVT.

This clonotype was seen ten or more times. V usage is TRBV28 and J usage is TRBJ1-1; D unclear. This CDR3 comprises 11 residues. Trimming left V 3 bases short and J 5 bases short, with 4 bases between. Germline loops: CDR1 MDHEN, CDR2 SYDVKM. The chain's CDR3 is CASSFITEAFF. The CDR3 coding sequence is TGTGCCAGCAGTTTTATAACTGAAGCTTTCTTT.

There are a few counts of this clonotype. The rearrangement joins TRBV2 to TRBJ1-4; D call uncertain. V was shortened by 3 bases and J by 5 bases, with 7 bases between the two germline ends. Germline V gene data show CDR1 as SNHLY and CDR2 as FYNNEI. The CDR3 totals 13 residues. The CDR3 DNA sequence: TGTGCCAGCAGTGATTTGGTGAATGAAAAACTGTTTTTT. Protein product: CASSDLVNEKLFF.

This chain connects TRBV4-1 to TRBJ1-6, with D maybe TRBD1 (6 bases). Germline CDR1 and CDR2: MGHRA and YSYEKL. The length of the CDR3 is 16 residues. V was clipped by 0 bases and J by 9 bases, with 15 bases between them. In nucleotides, the CDR3 is TGCGCCAGCAGCCAAGATTTGGGGGCAGAAAGTTCACCCCTCCACTTT. This encodes CASSQDLGAESSPLHF.

This clonotype has a handful of counts. The rearrangement uses TRBV30 and TRBJ2-3, with D possibly TRBD2 on 6 matching bases. Germline assignment: CDR1 GTSNPN and CDR2 SVGIG (reference sequence). The V end was cut by 0 bases, the J end by 2 bases, with 12 bases between. This CDR3 is 15 amino acids long. The chain's CDR3 is CAWSVYGGTTDTQYF. The DNA for the CDR3 is TGTGCCTGGAGTGTATACGGCGGGACCACAGATACGCAGTATTTT.

As regards this clonotype: This may be a read error: a much more frequent sequence differs by one nucleotide. CDR3 residues: CSVEGPRDRQNYNEQFF. For the CDR3, the DNA is TGCAGCGTTGAGGGACCGAGGGACAGGCAAAATTACAATGAGCAGTTCTTC. This chain uses TRBV29-1 with TRBJ2-1; 8 positions match TRBD1. With 3 bases clipped from V and 4 bases from J, the junction kept 14 bases outside the gene matches. In germline, CDR1 is SQVTM, CDR2 ANQGSEA. The CDR3 contains 17 residues.

The V and J genes are TRBV3-1 and TRBJ2-7; 7 bases align to TRBD1. Germline V gives CDR1 LGHDT, CDR2 YNNKEL (reference sequence). The trim removed 4 bases at V and 2 bases at J, leaving 8 bases unmatched. The CDR3 covers 15 residues. The CDR3 DNA is TGTGCCAGCAGCCGAGGGACAGAATCGACCTACGAGCAGTACTTC. The encoded protein is CASSRGTESTYEQYF.

The rearrangement joins TRBV4-2 to TRBJ1-4; tentatively, D is TRBD1 (6 bases). The CDR3 runs 16 residues. V lost 4 bases, J lost 5 bases, and 17 bases lay in between. Germline V gene data show CDR1 as LGHNA and CDR2 as YNFKEQ. CDR3 nucleotide sequence: TGTGCCAGCAGCCCAGAGGTGGCAGGGACAAATGAAAAACTGTTTTTT. Amino acids: CASSPEVAGTNEKLFF.

This clonotype was picked up many times. V usage is TRBV7-3 and J usage is TRBJ2-5; D is perhaps TRBD1 or TRBD2 (5 bases each). Looked up from germline, CDR1 is SGHTA and CDR2 is FQGTGA. The V end lost 3 bases, the J end lost 4 bases, and 9 bases lay between the germline ends. The length of the CDR3 is 13 residues. CDR3 protein: CASSFAGGETQYF. DNA for the CDR3: TGTGCCAGCAGCTTCGCTGGGGGAGAGACCCAGTACTTC. Filled out from reference TRBV7-3 and TRBJ2-5, the complete variable domain reads GAGVSQTPSNKVTEKGKYVELRCDPISGHTALYWYRQSLGQGPEFLIYFQGTGAADDSGLPNDRFFAVRPEGSVSTLKIQRTERGDSAVYLCASSFAGGETQYFGPGTRLLVL.

The table lists this clonotype with a few counts. V usage is TRBV28 and J usage is TRBJ1-2; 10 nucleotides agree with TRBD1. The CDR3 is 17 amino acids. Germline CDR1 MDHEN, CDR2 SYDVKM. V shed 5 bases, J shed 3 bases, and the junction held 12 bases outside the gene matches. CDR3 sequence (DNA): TGTGCCAGCAGTGCCGGGACAGGGGTATTTGATTACTATGGCTACACCTTC. Amino acids: CASSAGTGVFDYYGYTF.

As to this clonotype: This sequence may be a read error, since a much larger clone differs from it by one base. The V and J genes are TRBV9 and TRBJ2-1; D is unclear. CDR3 length equals 16 residues. Germline CDR1 reads SGDLS; CDR2 reads YYNGEE. Trimming left V 0 bases short and J 1 base short, with 11 bases between. CDR3 nucleotides: TGTGCCAGCAGCGTAGCCGGCGAGATATCCTACAATGAGCAGTTCTTC. Amino acids: CASSVAGEISYNEQFF.

Notes on this clonotype: A much larger clonotype is one base distant, so this may be a read error. CDR3 nucleotides: TGTGCCAGCAGTAGGCAGCTCACAGATACGCGGTATTTT. Its translation: CASSRQLTDTRYF. The chain carries TRBV7-3 and TRBJ2-3, with D unclear. CDR1 and CDR2 (germline): SGHTA, FQGTGA. The CDR3 runs 13 residues.

The chain joins TRBV6-2 or TRBV6-3 to TRBJ2-3, with 7 nucleotides matching TRBD1. J gave up 4 bases and V 6 bases, and 7 bases lay outside the gene matches. The CDR3 covers 14 residues. Germline V gene data show CDR1 as MNHEY and CDR2 as SVGEGT. CDR3 bases: TGTGCCAGCAGATGGGGACAGCTCGCAGATACGCAGTATTTT. Residues: CASRWGQLADTQYF.

This clonotype was observed a handful of times. The chain employs TRBV7-9 and TRBJ1-2; D gene uncertain. The CDR3 has 15 amino acids. From germline, CDR1 is SEHNR and CDR2 FQNEAQ (reference sequence). Between the trimmed V and J ends, which lost 0 bases and 7 bases, there was a span of 15 bases. The CDR3 nucleotides are TGTGCCAGCAGCTTAGCGTGGCAGGCTGGTGCTGGCTACACCTTC. Amino acids: CASSLAWQAGAGYTF.

This chain joins TRBV9 and TRBJ1-6; 8 bases line up with TRBD1. Germline loops: CDR1 SGDLS, CDR2 YYNGEE. CDR3 length equals 17 residues. V trimming: 3 bases; J trimming: 5 bases; junction bases outside the gene matches: 10. The CDR3 region has the DNA TGTGCCAGCAGCGGACAGGGGAGCTTCCTAAATAATTCACCCCTCCACTTT. It encodes CASSGQGSFLNNSPLHF.

The chain joins TRBV7-2 to TRBJ2-1, with D possibly being TRBD2 (5 bases). Trimming removed 5 bases from V and 8 bases from J, with 16 bases in between. The CDR3 length is 14 residues. Germline values: CDR1 SGHTA, CDR2 FQGNSA. CDR3 bases: TGTGCCAGCAGCACCCGCCGGAGGTTGGATGAGCAGTTCTTC. Translated, it gives CASSTRRRLDEQFF.

This clonotype turned up a few times. The rearrangement joins TRBV7-2 to TRBJ1-1; no definite D call. Germline CDR1 is SGHTA and CDR2 is FQGNSA. CDR3 length equals 13 residues. The ends were cut back, 6 bases at V and 8 bases at J, with 16 bases in the middle. As DNA, the CDR3 is TGTGCCAGCAGTTCTACGACCGGGAGGGAAGCTTTCTTT. Translation gives CASSSTTGREAFF.

This clonotype was counted ten times or more. The V call is TRBV10-3, the J call TRBJ1-6; TRBD1 matches 7 bases. Germline V gives CDR1 ENHRY, CDR2 SYGVKD. J lost 6 bases, V lost 0 bases, and 8 bases had no gene match. The CDR3 contains 17 residues. The CDR3 spells CAISESQGGGRNSPLHF. The CDR3, as DNA: TGTGCCATCAGTGAGTCCCAGGGGGGGGGCCGTAATTCACCCCTCCACTTT.

A few counts support this clonotype. V gene TRBV27 combines with J gene TRBJ1-1; D ambiguous. The germline V gene encodes CDR1 MNHEY and CDR2 SMNVEV (reference sequence). The V end was cut by 3 bases, the J end by 0 bases, with 14 bases between. The CDR3 has 16 amino acids. Written as DNA, the CDR3 is TGTGCCAGCAGTTTTCAGAAGGTAGTCCTGAACACTGAAGCTTTCTTT. Its translation: CASSFQKVVLNTEAFF.

This clonotype showed up many times. The rearrangement joins TRBV20-1 to TRBJ1-2; TRBD1 aligns across 10 bases. Germline V lookup: CDR1 DFQATT, CDR2 SNEGSKA (reference sequence). V gave up 8 bases and J gave up 5 bases; unmatched junction bases: 11. The CDR3 has 14 residues. The CDR3: CSSYRPGQGYGYTF. CDR3 bases: TGCAGTAGCTACCGGCCGGGACAGGGGTATGGCTACACCTTC.

This clonotype was recorded many times. The chain recombines TRBV7-2 with TRBJ2-1; 7 nucleotides agree with TRBD2. Germline V gene lookup returns CDR1 SGHTA and CDR2 FQGNSA. This CDR3 spans 15 amino acids. Losses at the gene ends were 7 bases for V and 5 bases for J; bases not matched to a gene: 11. This CDR3 reads CASIKVASGNNEQFF. The CDR3 DNA reads TGTGCCAGCATCAAGGTTGCTAGCGGCAACAATGAGCAGTTCTTC.

This clonotype was detected a few times. This sequence joins TRBV3-1 and TRBJ2-5, with D possibly being TRBD2 (6 bases). The assigned J gene may be wrong: the sequence end matches TRBJ2-1 better. The CDR3 runs 11 residues. Germline V gene lookup returns CDR1 LGHDT and CDR2 YNNKEL (reference sequence). The CDR3 protein is CASSQGGLQFF. CDR3 sequence (DNA): TGTGCCAGCAGCCAAGGGGGACTCCAGTTCTTC.

This clonotype turned up a few times. The rearrangement links TRBV4-2 to TRBJ2-1; 8 bases are shared with TRBD2. With 0 bases clipped from V and 8 bases from J, the junction kept 9 bases outside the gene matches. This CDR3 region has 16 residues. Germline assignment: CDR1 LGHNA and CDR2 YNFKEQ. DNA of the CDR3: TGTGCCAGCAGCCAAGATGGGGGACTAGATTTTGATGAGCAGTTCTTC. It codes for CASSQDGGLDFDEQFF.

The rearrangement uses TRBV27 and TRBJ2-2; TRBD2 matches 8 bases. Germline lookup yields CDR1 MNHEY and CDR2 SMNVEV (reference sequence). CDR3 length: 15 residues. V lost 6 bases and J lost 0; bases outside the gene matches: 3. In DNA form, the CDR3 reads TGTGCCAGCAGACTAGCGGAGACGAACACCGGGGAGCTGTTTTTT. Protein sequence: CASRLAETNTGELFF.

V usage is TRBV20-1 and J usage is TRBJ2-5, with D possibly matching TRBD2 (5 bases). With 7 bases removed from V and 1 base from J, the gap between germline ends came to 16 bases. The germline CDR1 and CDR2 sequences are DFQATT and SNEGSKA (reference sequence). The CDR3 contains 14 residues. CDR3 region: CSGKRASGQETQYF. In nucleotides, the CDR3 is TGCAGTGGAAAAAGGGCGAGCGGCCAAGAGACCCAGTACTTC.

The rearrangement joins TRBV29-1 to TRBJ1-1, with D tentatively TRBD1 (6 bases). The CDR3 consists of 13 residues. V was pared by 6 bases and J by 0 bases, with 11 bases between. Germline V gives CDR1 SQVTM, CDR2 ANQGSEA. DNA of the CDR3: TGCAGCGTCGGCAGGGGTGTGAACACTGAAGCTTTCTTT. Translating gives CSVGRGVNTEAFF.

This clonotype was picked up one time. A clone one base away is much larger, so this may be a read error. CDR3 sequence reads: CASAFLPYQETQFF. In DNA form, the CDR3 reads TGTGCCAGCGCCTTCCTTCCGTACCAAGAGACCCAGTTCTTC. The J gene is TRBJ2-5, the V gene TRBV12-3 or TRBV12-4; the D is unclear. The DNA end is a closer match to TRBJ2-1, so the J assignment may be wrong. The CDR3 covers 14 residues.

This clonotype was seen repeatedly, ten times or more. The chain carries TRBV27 and TRBJ2-3; D not certain. The V and J ends lost 5 bases and 2 bases respectively, with 5 bases between them. Germline V gene lookup returns CDR1 MNHEY and CDR2 SMNVEV (reference sequence). The CDR3 is 12 amino acids. CDR3 bases: TGTGCCAGCAGTAGACACACAGATACGCAGTATTTT. Translated: CASSRHTDTQYF.